This T cell receptor beta chain stems from a study of cytomegalovirus exposure and HLA in healthy donors. Whole-study results and caveats: Available immune exposure information was restricted to CMV serostatus only.

About this clone itself: What it recognizes is unknown.

The length of the CDR3 is 14 residues. V lost 4 bases, J lost 0 bases, and 8 bases lay in between. Germline lookup yields CDR1 SGHAT and CDR2 FQNNGV. The PCR employed 60 Vbeta primers together with 13 Jbeta primers. TCRdb keeps only in-frame clones here, not all; method: immunoSEQ multiplex PCR. This table has around 150,000 clones, 80% appearing once. The chain employs TRBV11-2 and TRBJ2-3; D remains unclear. The receptor was isolated from a man aged 50-60 years in good health and CMV-seronegative. The specimen was PBMCs. The CDR3 DNA follows: TGTGCCAGCAGCTCCCTCGGGAGCACAGATACGCAGTATTTT. Translating it yields CASSSLGSTDTQYF. Together with reference TRBV11-2 and TRBJ2-3, the CDR3 gives the full variable domain: EAGVAQSPRYKIIEKRQSVAFWCNPISGHATLYWYQQILGQGPKLLIQFQNNGVVDDSQLPKDRFSAERLKGVDSTLKIQPAKLEDSAVYLCASSSLGSTDTQYFGPGTRLTVL.